Shown below are 18 T cell receptor beta chains from a single sample sequenced in a study of blood T cells in healthy people across ages. A J-beta primer mix and a sample-barcoded 5' primer were used in a second PCR of roughly 7 to 12 cycles. TCRdb reanalysed the 5' RACE reads using MiXCR and keeps one entry per CDR3 protein. The data show about 1.4 million distinct CDR3 sequences, roughly 64% seen once. Sequencing input: blood. All receptors come from a man between 18 and 35 years old in good health.

The chain links TRBV5-1 to TRBJ2-7; maybe TRBD2 (7 bases). The germline V gene encodes CDR1 SGHRS and CDR2 YFSETQ. The CDR3 sequence is 14 residues long. V lost 6 bases and J 7 bases, leaving 20 bases between the germline ends. The CDR3 loop is CASTDHGGTHEQYF. The DNA of the CDR3 is TGCGCCAGCACGGATCACGGGGGGACACATGAGCAGTACTTC.

In its sample, this clonotype was seen a few times. The chain carries TRBV7-9 and TRBJ1-2; no definite D call. Trimming cost V 2 bases and J 6 bases, with 7 bases left between them. This CDR3 has 12 residues. Germline CDR1 is SEHNR and CDR2 is FQNEAQ (reference sequence). The CDR3 DNA follows: TGTGCCAGCAGCTTATTTGAGGATGGCTACACCTTC. Translated, it gives CASSLFEDGYTF.

This clonotype turned up a few times. This chain uses TRBV7-2 with TRBJ2-3; tentatively, D is TRBD1 (6 bases). The germline V gene encodes CDR1 SGHTA and CDR2 FQGNSA. The CDR3 length is 16 residues. V lost 5 bases and J 6 bases, leaving 21 bases between the germline ends. Written as DNA, the CDR3 is TGTGCCAGCAGCAAGCTGGGGGCAGTTCTCCCCGATACGCAGTATTTT. Residues: CASSKLGAVLPDTQYF.

The chain employs TRBV4-1 and TRBJ2-1, with unresolved D. V was cut by 4 bases and J by 8 bases, with 12 bases left in between. The germline CDR1 and CDR2 sequences are MGHRA and YSYEKL. This CDR3 has 13 residues. The DNA of the CDR3 is TGCGCCAGCAGCCGAATCGGAGACGATGAGCAGTTCTTC. Translation gives CASSRIGDDEQFF.

This rearrangement joins TRBV6-2 or TRBV6-3 to TRBJ2-7; D gene unclear. V was clipped by 10 bases and J by 1 base, with 14 bases between them. Germline CDR1 and CDR2: MNHEY and SVGEGT. This CDR3 has 13 residues. Here the CDR3 reads CATSMPGSYEQYF. The CDR3 region has the DNA TGTGCCACCTCAATGCCCGGGTCCTACGAGCAGTACTTC.

The chain recombines TRBV10-2 with TRBJ2-7; D call uncertain. CDR1 and CDR2 from the germline V gene are WSHSY and SAAADI. The CDR3 totals 14 residues. V dropped 6 bases and J dropped 0 bases, with 12 bases sitting between them. CDR3 DNA sequence: TGCGCCAGCAGGACCAACGCAAGCTCCTACGAGCAGTACTTC. Its protein product is CASRTNASSYEQYF.

As regards this clonotype: A read error may produce the germline difference seen at one junction end. The CDR3 loop reads CTSSSPVQMNTEAFF. CDR3 nucleotides: TGCACCAGCAGCTCACCGGTACAGATGAACACTGAAGCTTTCTTT. The chain has TRBV5-1 and TRBJ1-1; the D is unclear. CDR1 and CDR2 from the germline V gene are SGHRS and YFSETQ. This CDR3 is built from 15 residues.

The rearrangement links TRBV11-2 to TRBJ1-2; D is undetermined. The CDR3 covers 15 residues. Germline V lookup: CDR1 SGHAT, CDR2 FQNNGV. The V gene lost 2 bases and the J gene lost 4 bases, with 14 bases spanning the gap. CDR3 nucleotide sequence: TGTGCCAGCAGCTTATCCCCGAGTGGTCTCTATGGCTACACCTTC. It specifies CASSLSPSGLYGYTF.

The rearrangement links TRBV9 to TRBJ2-2; D uncertain. The CDR3 totals 14 residues. Trimming took off 3 bases at V and 4 bases at J, with 10 bases between the two ends. CDR1 and CDR2 (germline): SGDLS, YYNGEE. For the CDR3, the DNA is TGTGCCAGCAGCGGAGCCAGATCCACCGGGGAGCTGTTTTTT. Protein product: CASSGARSTGELFF.

This clonotype was seen more than once but under ten times. The chain joins TRBV15 to TRBJ2-7; 11 nucleotides agree with TRBD2. The CDR3 length is 19 residues. The trim removed 0 bases at V and 4 bases at J, leaving 14 bases unmatched. CDR1 is LNHNV and CDR2 is YYDKDF in the germline V gene (reference sequence). In DNA, the CDR3 is TGTGCCACCAGCAGAGATACCGGGCTAGCGGGAGGCCCCGTTTACGAGCAGTACTTC. Translated, it gives CATSRDTGLAGGPVYEQYF. Using reference TRBV15 and TRBJ2-7 for the parts outside the CDR3, the full variable domain is DAMVIQNPRYQVTQFGKPVTLSCSQTLNHNVMYWYQQKSSQAPKLLFHYYDKDFNNEADTPDNFQSRRPNTSFCFLDIRSPGLGDTAMYLCATSRDTGLAGGPVYEQYFGPGTRLTVT.

This sequence joins TRBV7-8 and TRBJ2-2, with 8 positions matching TRBD1. V gave up 0 bases and J gave up 8 bases; unmatched junction bases: 5. The CDR3 has 15 amino acids. In germline, CDR1 is SGHVS, CDR2 FQNEAQ. The chain's CDR3 is CASSLASGGHGELFF. CDR3 nucleotide sequence: TGTGCCAGCAGCTTAGCATCAGGGGGCCATGGGGAGCTGTTTTTT.

The chain employs TRBV2 and TRBJ2-1; 12 nucleotides line up with TRBD2. The J segment lost 7 bases and the V segment lost 1 base, leaving 11 bases of the junction unmatched. The CDR3 has 18 residues. From germline, CDR1 is SNHLY and CDR2 FYNNEI. The CDR3 protein is CASSEGPASGRAENEQFF. CDR3 coding DNA: TGTGCCAGCAGTGAAGGGCCCGCTAGCGGGAGGGCAGAGAATGAGCAGTTCTTC.

The chain recombines TRBV4-1 with TRBJ1-1; TRBD1 might be the D (5 bases). V was clipped by 1 base and J by 3 bases, with 12 bases between them. The CDR3 runs to 15 residues. The germline gives CDR1 MGHRA, CDR2 YSYEKL. The CDR3 DNA is TGCGCCAGCAGCCAAGTTGAGGGGCGGTACACTGAAGCTTTCTTT. Translation gives CASSQVEGRYTEAFF.

V is TRBV5-6 and J is TRBJ2-7, with D hard to call. Germline V gene lookup returns CDR1 SGHDT and CDR2 YYEEEE. The ends were cut back, 1 base at V and 10 bases at J, with 15 bases in the middle. The CDR3 sequence is 13 residues long. As DNA, the CDR3 is TGTGCCAGCAGCTTGTATACGGCCCCCACCCAGTACTTC. Translated, it gives CASSLYTAPTQYF.

This clonotype was found once. The chain carries TRBV5-1 and TRBJ2-5, with D tentatively TRBD1 or TRBD2 (5 bases each). The CDR3 loop spans 15 amino acids. CDR1 and CDR2 from the germline V gene are SGHRS and YFSETQ. V was cut by 6 bases and J by 7 bases, with 22 bases left in between. The CDR3 nucleotides read TGCGCCAGCAACACGGACGCTAGCTTGAGGGGGACCCAGTACTTC. It translates to CASNTDASLRGTQYF.

The V and J genes are TRBV20-1 and TRBJ2-7; D gene ambiguous. The germline V gene encodes CDR1 DFQATT and CDR2 SNEGSKA (reference sequence). The CDR3 covers 12 residues. With 4 bases removed from V and 2 bases from J, the gap between germline ends came to 9 bases. This CDR3 is CSAIGSTYEQYF. CDR3 bases: TGCAGTGCTATAGGCAGCACCTACGAGCAGTACTTC.

The chain couples TRBV30 to TRBJ2-1; D is possibly TRBD1 (5 bases). V shed 0 bases and J shed 6 bases, with 9 bases lying between them. This CDR3 spans 13 amino acids. The germline gives CDR1 GTSNPN, CDR2 SVGIG (reference sequence). In DNA form, the CDR3 reads TGTGCCTGGAGTGTACAGGCCCCCAATGAGCAGTTCTTC. Protein: CAWSVQAPNEQFF.

This clonotype appeared a few times. The CDR3 DNA follows: TGCAGCGTCGACACAGGGGCCCGCTATGGCTACACCTTC. It specifies CSVDTGARYGYTF. V usage is TRBV29-1 and J usage is TRBJ1-2; 7 positions agree with TRBD1. This CDR3 is 13 amino acids long. V was pared by 6 bases and J by 4 bases, with 8 bases of the junction left unmatched. Germline loops: CDR1 SQVTM, CDR2 ANQGSEA.